This entry describes one TCR beta chain. Its antigen is unknown. Base qualities were left out, and no much larger clone turns up one base away. The CDR3 regions of human TCRbeta chains were analyzed by immunosequencing. The study's own analysis went as follows. TCRs in the repertoires were compared against a reference library of SARS-CoV-2-specific TCRs that had been generated with the MIRA antigen-specificity platform. Breadth was defined as the fraction of unique TCRs that were SARS-CoV-2-associated, and depth was defined as the fraction of total T cells that were SARS-CoV-2-associated. Using the MIRA data, each spike-specific TCR was mapped to the spike region that the TCR reacts to and placed in a CD4 or CD8 class. Log10-transformed breadth and depth values were compared by one-way ANOVA with Sidak's multiple comparisons tests. In its TCRdb copy, this immuneACCESS table keeps in-frame sequences only and misses some clones. Where compared with another copy, unresolved V genes explain less than half of these, and the others have no known cause. V and J calls and clone size are those listed in that table; D and trimming were worked out from the DNA. Here the sample has 55,000 to 80,000 clones; 84% occur a single time. 9.8% of the sample belongs to the ten largest clones.

Ends trimmed: V by 1 base, J by 8 bases; bases unmatched to a gene: 3. Reading from cysteine to phenylalanine, the CDR3 counts 15 amino acids. The entry retains the CDR3 DNA only, 45 bases that are in frame from base 1. CDR1 SGHRS and CDR2 YFSETQ are derived from the germline V gene. These data are taken from a study of T cell responses to AZD1222 COVID-19 vaccine (dated by TCRdb to the early 2020s). Regarding the research as a whole: AZD1222 recipients given second doses at about 4 weeks or at about 12 weeks were pooled, since spike-specific TCR depth and breadth were not found to differ between the two schedules. Trial participants were enrolled into age subgroups of 18-55, 56-69 and 70-plus years, which contained 148, 28 and 57 TCR-sequenced participants, respectively. TCR sequencing was performed for 230 to 250 trial participants, of whom about 200 were given two doses of AZD1222 and some 26 were given two doses of MenACWY control vaccine. Findings and caveats that apply to the study as a whole: Participants were mostly white British, with more females than males. The authors suggested clonal diversity may have been underestimated. CD4 TCRs associated with the vaccine covered the entire spike protein, and the dominant responses were in regions 160-218 and 743-854. Nearly half of unique spike-specific TCRs reportedly recognized epitopes outside regions mutated in the B.1.351 and B.1.1.7 variants. No day 14 peak-response samples were available, so repertoires were characterized only after the peak T cell response. After two AZD1222 doses, spike-specific TCR breadth and depth were significantly higher than at day 0 and than in MenACWY recipients. Conclusions about previously exposed vaccinees were limited because only a handful of AZD1222 recipients were SARS-CoV-2 seropositive at baseline. The 56-69-year group was small, and its depth increase did not reach significance, likely because of low power.

Taken with the paper, the label for time point translates to: baseline before first vaccination. The vaccinee samples were drawn from two UK trials, COV001 and COV002, one of which was a single-blind randomized controlled phase 2/3 trial testing AZD1222 (ChAdOx1 nCoV-19) in healthy adults. For TCRbeta chain sequencing, PBMC samples from trial participants were taken at day 0 and at day 28 after the second dose. The specimen comprised peripheral blood, sampled on day 0 of AZD1222 vaccination. The chain uses TRBV5-1 and TRBJ1-4, and TRBD1 aligns with 12 junction nucleotides. This receptor was taken from an adult in good health. The DNA is TGCGCCAGCAGCTTGTGGGGACAGGGGGCGGAAAAACTGTTTTTT. This sequence encodes CASSLWGQGAEKLFF. Outside the CDR3, residues come from the reference TRBV5-1 and TRBJ1-4 proteins, so the full variable domain is: KAGVTQTPRYLIKTRGQQVTLSCSPISGHRSVSWYQQTPGQGLQFLFEYFSETQRNKGNFPGRFSGRQFSNSRSEMNVSTLELGDSALYLCASSLWGQGAEKLFFGSGTQLSVL.